The clone carrying this T cell receptor (beta chain) appeared a few times. From RNA transcripts, TCR beta CDR3 regions were amplified. RT-PCR in the first round (using the HTBI primer set) targeted the TCR CDR3. Each CDR3 protein is one row after TCRdb ran MiXCR on the multiplex PCR reads. The data show about 270,000 distinct CDR3 sequences, around 22% seen once. An approximately 10 ml volume of fresh peripheral blood provided the PBMCs. Trimming cost V 4 bases and J 2 bases; bases outside gene matches: 4. Germline CDR1 is SGHRS and CDR2 is YFSETQ. This CDR3 is built from 16 residues. This entry is derived from a study of T cells in Graves' hyperthyroidism and ophthalmopathy.

Sequencing was performed on blood. The J gene is TRBJ2-2, the V gene TRBV5-1; TRBD2 agrees at 11 bases. This TCR derives from a man aged 25-45 years with Graves' ophthalmopathy. Here the CDR3 reads CASSAGLAGNTGELFF. In DNA form, the CDR3 reads TGCGCCAGCAGCGCCGGACTAGCGGGTAACACCGGGGAGCTGTTTTTT.